This is a list of T cell receptor beta chains from one sample in a study of cytomegalovirus exposure and HLA in healthy donors. The protocol was immunoSEQ multiplex PCR, while the TCRdb copy is restricted to in-frame clones and leaves out a portion. The table has 140,000 to 150,000 clones, roughly 84% seen once. Sample: PBMCs. The origin of the receptors is a boy younger than 10 in good health and CMV-seronegative. The conserved cysteine and the conserved F or W are not part of the CDR3 here. The order of the fields is V gene, CDR3 protein.

TRBV29-1 | SVESGFSGNTIY
TRBV21-1 | ASSERGHDLNYNSPLH
TRBV2 | ARRDRETYEQY
TRBV5-1 | ASSLAITLSEQY
TRBV11-3 | ASSLRSGNTIY
TRBV5-1 | ASSPVGGDTGELF
TRBV11-1 | ASSLTSGTPEAF
TRBV19 | ASKTTGNSNQPQH
TRBV2 | ASNLQGAGSTGELF
TRBV28 | ASSFASGRASYEQY
TRBV4-3 | ASSAVNSGVYNEQF
TRBV5-1 | ASSLGSITDTQY
TRBV2 | ASSATGKMNTEAF
TRBV6-5 | ASSGRPKRGPQH
TRBV6-5 | ASSYGGSYNEQF
TRBV5-4 | ASSLEGSIGELF
TRBV7-6 | ASSNMGRTGLYGYT
TRBV9 | ASSVEDRVGEQY
TRBV7-9 | ASTVTGLANTGELF
TRBV9 | ASSVGRGLSSGNTIY
TRBV2 | ASSEDETTYGYT
TRBV7-3 | ASSLNPGMRGEQF
TRBV7-9 | ASSLVLTGGALGPEAF
TRBV27 | ASSLTRNRDFLTEAF
TRBV14 | ASSPGQGANQPQH
TRBV4-1 | ASSQIAGEGNQPQH
TRBV28 | ASSQLTEAF
TRBV28 | ASSELNPGGGEKLF
TRBV5-1 | ASSSGGQGGYGYT